This entry lists 25 T cell receptor beta chains sequenced from one sample in a study of blood T cell repertoires in COVID-19. Method: immunoSEQ multiplex PCR; TCRdb's copy keeps in-frame clones and lacks some. Among hundreds of thousands of clones, roughly 85% were seen once, and the ten largest hold about 0.93%. Sequenced material: peripheral blood. These receptors were obtained from a man between 40 and 49 years old with acute or convalescent COVID-19.

This clone was counted once. The chain carries TRBV15 and TRBJ1-6, with 7 bases identical to TRBD1. The CDR3 length is 17 residues. V lost 2 bases, J lost 7 bases, and 11 bases stayed unmatched. Per the germline V gene, CDR1 is LNHNV and CDR2 is YYDKDF (reference sequence). CDR3 DNA: TGTGCCACCAGCAGATCAACAATCGGGACAGCCAATTCACCCCTCCACTTT. Its translation: CATSRSTIGTANSPLHF.

This clone was detected only once. The chain links TRBV7-3 to TRBJ1-3; no clear D gene. Trimming cost V 1 base and J 1 base, with 11 bases left between them. The germline CDR1 and CDR2 sequences are SGHTA and FQGTGA. CDR3 size: 16 residues. In DNA form, the CDR3 reads TGTGCCAGCAGCTTAAACGGACTGGGGTCTGGAAACACCATATATTTT. This codes for CASSLNGLGSGNTIYF.

This clone was observed a few times. The rearrangement links TRBV7-3 to TRBJ1-6; no clear D. The CDR3 has 14 amino acids. Germline CDR1 SGHTA, CDR2 FQGTGA. V was shortened by 5 bases and J by 9 bases, with 14 bases between the two germline ends. The CDR3 is CASSLTSTSSPLHF. DNA for the CDR3: TGTGCCAGCAGCCTTACATCCACAAGTTCACCCCTCCACTTT.

The rearrangement uses TRBV18 and TRBJ1-1; 9 positions match TRBD1. This CDR3 has 14 amino acids. CDR1 KGHSH and CDR2 LQKENI come from the germline V gene. V dropped 6 bases and J dropped 5; count of bases not matched to a gene: 7. Written as DNA, the CDR3 is TGTGCCAGCTCCCCGGGACAGGGTGAAACTGAAGCTTTCTTT. Amino acid sequence: CASSPGQGETEAFF.

The rearrangement links TRBV6-1 to TRBJ2-7; 9 bases map to TRBD1. The CDR3 has 16 amino acids. Germline-derived CDR1 and CDR2 are MNHNS and SASEGT. Trimming cost V 2 bases and J 2 bases; bases outside gene matches: 7. CDR3 sequence reads: CASSEFGQGTAYEQYF. CDR3 bases: TGTGCCAGCAGTGAATTCGGACAGGGGACAGCCTACGAGCAGTACTTC.

This clone was observed once. CDR3 DNA: TGTGCCTGGGGGGTAGGGGCCTACGAGCAGTACTTC. Amino acid sequence: CAWGVGAYEQYF. The V call is TRBV30, the J call TRBJ2-7, with D perhaps TRBD1 (5 bases). The CDR3 totals 12 residues. Per the germline V gene, CDR1 is GTSNPN and CDR2 is SVGIG (reference sequence). V was cut by 5 bases and J by 2 bases, with 10 bases left in between.

This clone came up once. The chain is built from TRBV7-2 and TRBJ1-2, with TRBD1 identical over 9 bases. Germline CDR1 reads SGHTA; CDR2 reads FQGNSA. CDR3 size: 15 residues. The trim removed 4 bases at V and 4 bases at J, leaving 7 bases unmatched. The CDR3 DNA reads TGTGCCAGCAGCTCGTACAGGGGGCTGAGCTATGGCTACACCTTC. Its translation: CASSSYRGLSYGYTF.

The V call is TRBV14, the J call TRBJ1-1; D uncertain. The V gene's germline CDR1 is SGHDN and CDR2 FVKESK. This CDR3 spans 13 amino acids. The ends were cut back, 11 bases at V and 0 bases at J, with 13 bases in the middle. The CDR3 here is CASSGPMNTEAFF. CDR3 bases: TGTGCCTCCTCAGGCCCAATGAACACTGAAGCTTTCTTT.

J is TRBJ2-7 and V is TRBV11-3, with D tentatively TRBD2 (5 bases). CDR1 is SGHNT, CDR2 YENEEA, per germline. V was cut by 1 base and J by 3 bases, with 10 bases left in between. The length of the CDR3 is 14 residues. The CDR3 nucleotides read TGTGCCAGCAGCTTAGGACTCGGGAACTACGAGCAGTACTTC. It encodes CASSLGLGNYEQYF.

The chain recombines TRBV2 with TRBJ2-3; 8 bases agree with TRBD2. CDR3 length: 16 residues. Germline V lookup: CDR1 SNHLY, CDR2 FYNNEI. With 4 bases clipped from V and 2 bases from J, the junction kept 8 bases outside the gene matches. CDR3 DNA: TGTGCCAGCAGTGCTCCCCTAGCGGGCCACACAGATACGCAGTATTTT. Translating gives CASSAPLAGHTDTQYF.

CDR3 in amino acids: CASSVGQGANTGELFF. The CDR3 coding sequence is TGTGCCAGCAGTGTTGGACAGGGGGCAAACACCGGGGAGCTGTTTTTT. V is TRBV6-1 and J is TRBJ2-2, with 11 bases that match TRBD1. V lost 4 bases to trimming and J lost 2 bases; unmatched junction nucleotides: 3. This CDR3 is 16 amino acids long. Germline values: CDR1 MNHNS, CDR2 SASEGT.

The chain recombines TRBV25-1 with TRBJ1-1, with TRBD1 as a possible D gene (6 bases). The CDR3 loop spans 16 amino acids. Trimming left V 7 bases short and J 1 base short, with 19 bases between. Per germline, CDR1 MGHDK and CDR2 SYGVNS. The CDR3 nucleotides are TGTGCCAGCACCGGGACAATGACCTTGGAGAACACTGAAGCTTTCTTT. It translates to CASTGTMTLENTEAFF.

This chain joins TRBV12-1 and TRBJ1-4; TRBD1 reflects the table's D call only, with no check against the DNA. TRBV12-1 is a listed pseudogene. The length of the CDR3 is 18 residues. The CDR3 loop is CASSLDPRQGAPNEKLFF. The CDR3 DNA follows: TGTGCCAGCAGCTTAGACCCCCGACAGGGGGCGCCTAATGAAAAACTGTTTTTT.

The chain recombines TRBV24-1 with TRBJ1-5; D call uncertain. The CDR3 has 13 amino acids. In germline, CDR1 is KGHDR, CDR2 SFDVKD. V lost 3 bases and J lost 6, with 8 bases in between. CDR3 DNA sequence: TGTGCCACCAGTGATCGGGAGTTTCAGCCCCAGCATTTT. This codes for CATSDREFQPQHF.

The J gene is TRBJ1-3, the V gene TRBV18; TRBD1 matches at 9 bases. Germline V gene data show CDR1 as KGHSH and CDR2 as LQKENI. J gave up 2 bases and V 6 bases, and 8 bases lay outside the gene matches. There are 16 residues in the CDR3. CDR3 coding DNA: TGTGCCAGCTCTCCGGTCGGACAGGGGCCTGGAAACACCATATATTTT. This codes for CASSPVGQGPGNTIYF.

This chain joins TRBV19 and TRBJ1-1; 7 bases agree with TRBD1. The CDR3 loop spans 15 amino acids. The junction had 5 bases not matched to a gene; V was cut back by 3 bases and J by 1 base. From germline, CDR1 is LNHDA and CDR2 SQIVND (reference sequence). The CDR3 region is CASSMRTGWNTEAFF. The CDR3 bases are TGTGCCAGTAGTATGAGGACAGGATGGAACACTGAAGCTTTCTTT. Full variable domain (remainder filled in from reference TRBV19 and TRBJ1-1): DGGITQSPKYLFRKEGQNVTLSCEQNLNHDAMYWYRQDPGQGLRLIYYSQIVNDFQKGDIAEGYSVSREKKESFPLTVTSAQKNPTAFYLCASSMRTGWNTEAFFGQGTRLTVV.

The genes are TRBV19 and TRBJ1-1, with D perhaps TRBD1 (6 bases). The CDR3 spans 15 residues. Germline V gives CDR1 LNHDA, CDR2 SQIVND (reference sequence). Trimming cost V 3 bases and J 4 bases, with 15 bases left between them. CDR3 coding DNA: TGTGCCAGTAGTATGCACCAGGGGCGAGTCACTGAAGCTTTCTTT. This translates into CASSMHQGRVTEAFF.

This chain links TRBV2 with TRBJ1-1, with 7 positions matching TRBD1. This CDR3 contains 13 residues. Germline lookup yields CDR1 SNHLY and CDR2 FYNNEI. V gave up 9 bases and J gave up 3 bases; unmatched junction bases: 7. CDR3 coding DNA: TGTGCCAGTAGGACAGGACGGGACACTGAAGCTTTCTTT. This encodes CASRTGRDTEAFF. The full variable domain, its missing parts supplied by reference TRBV2 and TRBJ1-1, is EPEVTQTPSHQVTQMGQEVILRCVPISNHLYFYWYRQILGQKVEFLVSFYNNEISEKSEIFDDQFSVERPDGSNFTLKIRSTKLEDSAMYFCASRTGRDTEAFFGQGTRLTVV.

The chain couples TRBV9 to TRBJ1-1; D is unresolved. Per germline, CDR1 SGDLS and CDR2 YYNGEE. The CDR3 length is 10 residues. V was trimmed by 5 bases and J by 10 bases, leaving 9 bases between them. The DNA for the CDR3 is TGTGCCAGCAGGAGGGTTGGAGCTTTCTTT. This encodes CASRRVGAFF.

The genes are TRBV2 and TRBJ1-4; D ambiguous. V lost 6 bases and J lost 8, with 10 bases in between. The CDR3 covers 12 residues. CDR1 and CDR2 (germline): SNHLY, FYNNEI. DNA for the CDR3: TGTGCCAGCAGGGCCGAGGAAGAAAAACTGTTTTTT. Translating it yields CASRAEEEKLFF.

The V gene is TRBV5-4, the J gene TRBJ2-3; 14 bases map to TRBD2. Germline trimming cut 4 bases from V and 2 bases from J; bases unmatched to any gene: 9. The CDR3 has 18 amino acids. Germline CDR1 SGHNT, CDR2 YYREEE (reference sequence). CDR3 bases: TGTGCCAGCAGCCCAAGCGCGGGACTAGCGGGAGCCACAGATACGCAGTATTTT. Translation: CASSPSAGLAGATDTQYF.

The rearrangement joins TRBV27 to TRBJ1-5, with unresolved D. Trimming cost V 6 bases and J 0 bases, with 12 bases left between them. The CDR3 spans 15 residues. Germline V gene sequence: CDR1 MNHEY, CDR2 SMNVEV (reference sequence). The CDR3 is CASSPVSTSNQPQHF. CDR3 nucleotide sequence: TGTGCCAGCAGCCCAGTATCCACTAGCAATCAGCCCCAGCATTTT.

This chain uses TRBV12-3 or TRBV12-4 with TRBJ2-1, with unresolved D. Between the trimmed V and J ends, which lost 3 bases and 8 bases, there was a span of 11 bases. This CDR3 has 13 residues. CDR3 coding DNA: TGTGCCAGCAGTTTTAGCCGCACCCATGAGCAGTTCTTC. Protein product: CASSFSRTHEQFF.

V usage is TRBV5-4 and J usage is TRBJ2-7, with 7 bases matching TRBD1. Germline values: CDR1 SGHNT, CDR2 YYREEE (reference sequence). V was pared by 4 bases and J by 2 bases, with 6 bases of the junction left unmatched. The CDR3 is 14 amino acids. The CDR3 nucleotides read TGTGCCAGCAGCGTCTGGGGACAGCCCTACGAGCAGTACTTC. It yields the protein CASSVWGQPYEQYF.

This chain joins TRBV28 and TRBJ1-4, with D perhaps matching TRBD1 (6 bases). Trimming left V 5 bases short and J 11 bases short, with 27 bases between. Germline V gene lookup returns CDR1 MDHEN and CDR2 SYDVKM. This CDR3 has 17 residues. CDR3 region: CASSKPPDRSVFGKLFF. In nucleotides, the CDR3 is TGTGCCAGCAGTAAACCCCCTGACAGGTCGGTTTTTGGGAAACTGTTTTTT.